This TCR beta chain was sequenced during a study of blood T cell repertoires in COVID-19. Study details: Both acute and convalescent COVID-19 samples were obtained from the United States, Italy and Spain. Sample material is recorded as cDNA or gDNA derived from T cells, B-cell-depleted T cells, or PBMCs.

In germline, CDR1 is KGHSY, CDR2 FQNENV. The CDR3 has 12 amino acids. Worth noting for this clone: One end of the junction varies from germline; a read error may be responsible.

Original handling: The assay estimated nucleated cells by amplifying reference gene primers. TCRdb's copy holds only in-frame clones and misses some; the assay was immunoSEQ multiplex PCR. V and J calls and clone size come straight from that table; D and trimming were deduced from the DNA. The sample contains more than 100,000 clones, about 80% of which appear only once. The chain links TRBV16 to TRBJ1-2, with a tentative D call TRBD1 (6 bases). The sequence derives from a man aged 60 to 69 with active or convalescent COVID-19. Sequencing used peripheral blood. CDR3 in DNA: TGTGCCAGCAGCCAATCGAAATTCACGGGACACTTC. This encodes CASSQSKFTGHF. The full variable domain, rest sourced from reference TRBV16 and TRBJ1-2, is GEEVAQTPKHLVRGEGQKAKLYCAPIKGHSYVFWYQQVLKNEFKFLISFQNENVFDETGMPKERFSAKCLPNSPCSLEIQATKLEDSAVYFCASSQSKFTGHFGSGTRLTVV.